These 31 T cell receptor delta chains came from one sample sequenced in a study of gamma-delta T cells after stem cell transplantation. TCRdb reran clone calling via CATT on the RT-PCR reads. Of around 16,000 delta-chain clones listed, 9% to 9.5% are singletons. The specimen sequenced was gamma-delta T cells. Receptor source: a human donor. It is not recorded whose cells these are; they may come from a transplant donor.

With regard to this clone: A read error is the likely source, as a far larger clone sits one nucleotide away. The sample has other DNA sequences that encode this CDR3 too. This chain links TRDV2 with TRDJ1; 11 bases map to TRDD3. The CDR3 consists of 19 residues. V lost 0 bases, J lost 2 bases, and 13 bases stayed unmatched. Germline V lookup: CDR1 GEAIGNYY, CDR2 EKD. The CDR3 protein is CACDTLLPRLGDNTDKLIF. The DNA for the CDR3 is TGTGCCTGTGACACCCTCCTTCCTAGACTGGGGGATAATACCGATAAACTCATCTTT.

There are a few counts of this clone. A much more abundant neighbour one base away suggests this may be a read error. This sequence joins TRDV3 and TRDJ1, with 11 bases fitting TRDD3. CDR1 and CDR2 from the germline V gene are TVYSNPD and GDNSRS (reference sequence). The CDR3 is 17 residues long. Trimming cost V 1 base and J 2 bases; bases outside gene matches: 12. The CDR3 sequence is CAFILGLLGDRTDKLIF. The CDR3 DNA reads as TGTGCCTTTATCTTGGGGTTACTGGGGGATAGAACCGATAAACTCATCTTT.

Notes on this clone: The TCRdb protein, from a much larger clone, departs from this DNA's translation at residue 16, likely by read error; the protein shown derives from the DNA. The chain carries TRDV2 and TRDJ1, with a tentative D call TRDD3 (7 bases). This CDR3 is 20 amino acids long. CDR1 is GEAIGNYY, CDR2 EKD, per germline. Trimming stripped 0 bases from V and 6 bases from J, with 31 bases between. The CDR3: CACDTVPSNWGSENGNKLIF. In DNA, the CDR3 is TGTGCCTGTGACACCGTTCCTTCCAACTGGGGATCGGAAAATGGCAATAAACTCATCTTT.

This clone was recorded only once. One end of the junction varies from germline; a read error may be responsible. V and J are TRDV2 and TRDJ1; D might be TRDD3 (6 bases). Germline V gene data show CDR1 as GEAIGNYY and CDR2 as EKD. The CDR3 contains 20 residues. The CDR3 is CACDTLTCSLQWDIIDTLIF. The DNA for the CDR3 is TGTGCCTGTGACACGCTTACTTGCTCCTTACAGTGGGATATCATCGATACACTCATCTTT.

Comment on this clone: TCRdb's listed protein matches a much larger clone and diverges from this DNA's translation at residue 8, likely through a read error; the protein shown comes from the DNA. The CDR3 reads CACDTAASWGHTYTDKLIF. For the CDR3, the DNA is TGTGCCTGTGACACCGCGGCGAGCTGGGGACACACGTACACCGATAAACTCATCTTT. The chain is built from TRDV2 and TRDJ1; TRDD3 might be the D (6 bases). The CDR3 extends over 19 amino acids. Trimming shortened V by 0 bases and J by 0 bases, and 22 bases separated the two germline ends. The germline V gene encodes CDR1 GEAIGNYY and CDR2 EKD.

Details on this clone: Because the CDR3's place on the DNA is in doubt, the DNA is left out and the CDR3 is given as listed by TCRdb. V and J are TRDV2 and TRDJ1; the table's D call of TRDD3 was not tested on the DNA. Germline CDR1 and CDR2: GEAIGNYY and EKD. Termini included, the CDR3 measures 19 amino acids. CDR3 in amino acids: CACDTVGTGIRAYTDKPIF.

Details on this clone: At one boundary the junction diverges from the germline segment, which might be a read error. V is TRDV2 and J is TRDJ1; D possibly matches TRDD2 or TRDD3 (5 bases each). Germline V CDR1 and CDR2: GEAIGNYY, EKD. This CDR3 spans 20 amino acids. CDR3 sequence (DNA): TGTGCCTGTGACACTCTCCCTTCTCGGGCTGTGTTCTCTTACAACGATACACTCATCTTT. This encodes CACDTLPSRAVFSYNDTLIF.

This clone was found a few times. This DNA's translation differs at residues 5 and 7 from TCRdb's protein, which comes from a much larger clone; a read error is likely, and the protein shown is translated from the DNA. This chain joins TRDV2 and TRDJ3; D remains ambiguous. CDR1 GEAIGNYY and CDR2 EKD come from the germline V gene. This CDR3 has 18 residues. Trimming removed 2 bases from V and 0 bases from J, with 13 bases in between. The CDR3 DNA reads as TGTGCCTGTGACAGTTCACGCTCCGGCTCCTGGGACACCCGACAGATGTTTTTC. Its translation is CACDSSRSGSWDTRQMFF.

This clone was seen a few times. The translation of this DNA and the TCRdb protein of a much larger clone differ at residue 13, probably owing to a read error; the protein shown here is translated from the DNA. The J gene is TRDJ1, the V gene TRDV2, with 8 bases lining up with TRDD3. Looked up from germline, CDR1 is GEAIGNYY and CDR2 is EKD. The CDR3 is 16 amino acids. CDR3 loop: CACDILGDLYTDELIF. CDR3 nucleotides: TGTGCCTGTGACATTTTGGGGGATCTTTACACCGATGAACTCATCTTT.

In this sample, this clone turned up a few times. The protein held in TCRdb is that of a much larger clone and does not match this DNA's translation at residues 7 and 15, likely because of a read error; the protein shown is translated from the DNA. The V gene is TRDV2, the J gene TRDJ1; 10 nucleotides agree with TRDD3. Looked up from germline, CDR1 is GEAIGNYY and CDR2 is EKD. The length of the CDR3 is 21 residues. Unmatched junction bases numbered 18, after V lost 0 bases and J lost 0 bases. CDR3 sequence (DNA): TGTGCCTGTGACACCGTCATTGGGGGATACAACGGGACTTCGCACACCGATAAACTCATCTTT. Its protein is CACDTVIGGYNGTSHTDKLIF.

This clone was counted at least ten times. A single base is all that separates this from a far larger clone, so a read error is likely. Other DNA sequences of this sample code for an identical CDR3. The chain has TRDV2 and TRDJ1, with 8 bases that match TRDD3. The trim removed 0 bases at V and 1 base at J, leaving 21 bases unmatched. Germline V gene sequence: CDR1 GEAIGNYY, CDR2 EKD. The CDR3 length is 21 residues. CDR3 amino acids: CACDTVESNRRTGGLTDKLIF. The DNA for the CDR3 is TGTGCCTGTGACACCGTTGAGTCCAACCGGCGTACTGGGGGGCTCACCGATAAACTCATCTTT.

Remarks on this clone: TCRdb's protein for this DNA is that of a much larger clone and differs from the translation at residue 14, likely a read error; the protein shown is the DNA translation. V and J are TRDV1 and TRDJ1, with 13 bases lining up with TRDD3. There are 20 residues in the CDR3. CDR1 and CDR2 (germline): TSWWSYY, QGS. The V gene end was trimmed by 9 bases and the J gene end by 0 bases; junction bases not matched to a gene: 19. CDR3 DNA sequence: TGTGCTCTGTGGGGCTTCCTACCTGTACTGGGGGATACGCACACCGATAAACTCATCTTT. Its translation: CALWGFLPVLGDTHTDKLIF.

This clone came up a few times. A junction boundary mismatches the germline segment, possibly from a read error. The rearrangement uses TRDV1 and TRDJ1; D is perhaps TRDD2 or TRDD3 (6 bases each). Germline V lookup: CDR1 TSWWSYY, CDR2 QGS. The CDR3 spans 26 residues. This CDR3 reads CALGEPKLRLVSGAFSLPDYTDKPIF. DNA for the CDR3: TGTGCTCTTGGGGAACCTAAACTTCGCCTCGTTTCTGGGGCCTTTAGCCTTCCCGACTACACCGATAAACCCATCTTT.

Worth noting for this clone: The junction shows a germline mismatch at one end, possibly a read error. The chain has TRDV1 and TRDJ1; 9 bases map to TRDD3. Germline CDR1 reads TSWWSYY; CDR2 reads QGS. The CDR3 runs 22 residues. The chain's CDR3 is CAIGDTHMAKGLMTGGDAELIF. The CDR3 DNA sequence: TGTGCTATTGGGGATACACATATGGCCAAGGGTCTCATGACTGGGGGAGACGCAGAACTCATCTTT.

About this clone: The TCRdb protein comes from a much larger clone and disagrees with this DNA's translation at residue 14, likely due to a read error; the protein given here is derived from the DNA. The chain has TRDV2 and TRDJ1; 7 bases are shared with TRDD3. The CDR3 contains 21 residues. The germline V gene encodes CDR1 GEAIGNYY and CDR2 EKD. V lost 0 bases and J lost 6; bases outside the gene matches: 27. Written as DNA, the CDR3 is TGTGCCTGTGACACCGTGCCTACGGGGAAAGTACTGGGGATCCGGACCTATAAACTCATCTTT. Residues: CACDTVPTGKVLGIRTYKLIF.

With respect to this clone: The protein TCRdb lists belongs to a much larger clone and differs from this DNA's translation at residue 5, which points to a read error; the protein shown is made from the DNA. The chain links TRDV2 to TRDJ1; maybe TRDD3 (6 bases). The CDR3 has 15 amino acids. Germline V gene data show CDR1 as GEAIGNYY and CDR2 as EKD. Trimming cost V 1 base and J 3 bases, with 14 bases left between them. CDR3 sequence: CACDTVRGTPDKLIF. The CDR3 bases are TGTGCCTGTGACACAGTCCGGGGGACACCCGATAAACTCATCTTT.

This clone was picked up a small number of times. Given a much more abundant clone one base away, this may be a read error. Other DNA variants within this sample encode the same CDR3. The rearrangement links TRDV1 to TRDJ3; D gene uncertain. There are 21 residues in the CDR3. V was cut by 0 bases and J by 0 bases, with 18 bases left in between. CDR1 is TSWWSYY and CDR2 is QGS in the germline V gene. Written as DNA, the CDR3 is TGTGCTCTTGGGGAACTCACCAACTTTCTACCCAGCTCCTGGGACACCCGACAGATGTTTTTC. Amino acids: CALGELTNFLPSSWDTRQMFF.

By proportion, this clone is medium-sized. The CDR3, as DNA: TGTGCCTGTGACTCCGTTTCACTGGGGGACCCGTCGTACACCGATAAACTCATCTTT. This sequence encodes CACDSVSLGDPSYTDKLIF. This chain uses TRDV2 with TRDJ1; TRDD3 matches 9 bases. CDR1 GEAIGNYY and CDR2 EKD come from the germline V gene. After removal of 3 bases from V and 0 bases from J, the junction contained 16 bases not matched to a gene. The CDR3 extends over 19 amino acids.

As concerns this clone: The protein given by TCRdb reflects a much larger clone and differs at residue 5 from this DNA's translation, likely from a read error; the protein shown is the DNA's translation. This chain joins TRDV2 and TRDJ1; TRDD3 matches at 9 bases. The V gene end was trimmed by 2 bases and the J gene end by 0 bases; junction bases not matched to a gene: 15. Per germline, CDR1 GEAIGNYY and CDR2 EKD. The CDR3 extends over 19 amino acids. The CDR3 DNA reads TGTGCCTGTGACATTGTTACTGGGGGACAGACTACGTACACCGATAAACTCATCTTT. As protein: CACDIVTGGQTTYTDKLIF.

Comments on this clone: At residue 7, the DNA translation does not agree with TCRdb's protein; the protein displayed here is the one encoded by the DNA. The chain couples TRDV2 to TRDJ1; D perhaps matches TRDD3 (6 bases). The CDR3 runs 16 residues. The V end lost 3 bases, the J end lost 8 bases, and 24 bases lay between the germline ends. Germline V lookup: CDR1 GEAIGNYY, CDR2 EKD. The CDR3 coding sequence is TGTGCCTGTGACCCCGGTAAGGTACTGGGAAGAGCAAAACTCATCTTT. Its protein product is CACDPGKVLGRAKLIF.

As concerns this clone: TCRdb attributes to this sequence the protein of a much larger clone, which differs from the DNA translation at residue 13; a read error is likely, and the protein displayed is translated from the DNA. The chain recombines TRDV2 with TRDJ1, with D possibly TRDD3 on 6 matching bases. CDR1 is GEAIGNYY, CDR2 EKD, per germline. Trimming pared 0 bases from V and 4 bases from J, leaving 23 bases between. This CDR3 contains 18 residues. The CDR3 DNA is TGTGCCTGTGACACCGTTGGGGGTCCCCCCTATTTGAGCGATAAACTCATCTTT. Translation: CACDTVGGPPYLSDKLIF.

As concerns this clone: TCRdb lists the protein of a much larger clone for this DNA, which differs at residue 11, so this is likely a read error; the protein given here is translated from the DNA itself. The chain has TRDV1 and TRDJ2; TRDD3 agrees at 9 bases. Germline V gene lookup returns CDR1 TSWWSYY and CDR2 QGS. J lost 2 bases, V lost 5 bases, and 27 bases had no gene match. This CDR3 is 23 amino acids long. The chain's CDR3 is CALGKGILLKCGGILDLTAQLFF. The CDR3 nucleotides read TGTGCTCTTGGGAAGGGGATCCTACTGAAATGCGGGGGGATACTGGACTTGACAGCACAACTCTTCTTT.

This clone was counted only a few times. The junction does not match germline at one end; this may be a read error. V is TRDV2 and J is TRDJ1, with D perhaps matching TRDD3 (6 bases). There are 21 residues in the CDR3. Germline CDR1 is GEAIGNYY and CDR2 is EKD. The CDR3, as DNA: TGTGCCTGTGACACACTACGCGTTGGGGATTCTTTGGGATATAACACCGCTAAACTCATCTTT. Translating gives CACDTLRVGDSLGYNTAKLIF.

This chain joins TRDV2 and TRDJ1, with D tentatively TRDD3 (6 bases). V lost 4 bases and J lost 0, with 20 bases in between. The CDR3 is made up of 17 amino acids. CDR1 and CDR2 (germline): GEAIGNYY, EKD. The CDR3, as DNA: TGTGCCTGTGAGGCACGGGGGGAGGGCTCGTACACCGATAAACTCATCTTT. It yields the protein CACEARGEGSYTDKLIF.

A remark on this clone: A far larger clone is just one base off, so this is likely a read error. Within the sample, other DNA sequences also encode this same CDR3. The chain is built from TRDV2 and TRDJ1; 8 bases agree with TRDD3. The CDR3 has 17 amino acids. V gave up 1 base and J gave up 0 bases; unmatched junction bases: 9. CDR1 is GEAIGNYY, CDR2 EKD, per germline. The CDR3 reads CACDTLLGGAYTDKLIF. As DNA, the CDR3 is TGTGCCTGTGACACTTTACTGGGGGGCGCGTACACCGATAAACTCATCTTT.

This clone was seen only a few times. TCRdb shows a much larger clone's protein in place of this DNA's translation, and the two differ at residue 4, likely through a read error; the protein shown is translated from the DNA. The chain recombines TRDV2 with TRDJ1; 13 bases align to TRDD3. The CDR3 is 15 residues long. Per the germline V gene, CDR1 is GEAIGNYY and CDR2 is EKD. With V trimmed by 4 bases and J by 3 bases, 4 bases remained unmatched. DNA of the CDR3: TGTGCCTGTGAGCTACTGGGGGATACGGCCGATAAACTCATCTTT. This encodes CACELLGDTADKLIF.

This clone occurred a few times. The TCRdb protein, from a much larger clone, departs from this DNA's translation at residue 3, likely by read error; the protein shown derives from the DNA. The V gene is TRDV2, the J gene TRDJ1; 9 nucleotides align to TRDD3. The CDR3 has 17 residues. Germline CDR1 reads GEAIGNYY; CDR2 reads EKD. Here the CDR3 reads CARDLLGEETYTDKLIF. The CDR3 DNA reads TGTGCCCGTGACTTACTGGGGGAGGAGACCTACACCGATAAACTCATCTTT.

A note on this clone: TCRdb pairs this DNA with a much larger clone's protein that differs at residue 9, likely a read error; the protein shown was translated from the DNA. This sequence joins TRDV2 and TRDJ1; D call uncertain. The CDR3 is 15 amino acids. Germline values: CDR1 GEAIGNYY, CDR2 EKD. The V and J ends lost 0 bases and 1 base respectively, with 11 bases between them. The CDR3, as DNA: TGTGCCTGTGACACCGCTGCGCCTTGCACCGATAAACTCATCTTT. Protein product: CACDTAAPCTDKLIF.

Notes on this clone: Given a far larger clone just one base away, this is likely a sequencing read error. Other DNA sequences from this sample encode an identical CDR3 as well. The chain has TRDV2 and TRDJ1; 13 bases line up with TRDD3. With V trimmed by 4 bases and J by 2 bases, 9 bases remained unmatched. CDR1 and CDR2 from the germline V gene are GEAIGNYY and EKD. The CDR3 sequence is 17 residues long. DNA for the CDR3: TGTGCCTGTGATACCTTACTGGGGGATACGCAAACCGATAAACTCATCTTT. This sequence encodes CACDTLLGDTQTDKLIF.

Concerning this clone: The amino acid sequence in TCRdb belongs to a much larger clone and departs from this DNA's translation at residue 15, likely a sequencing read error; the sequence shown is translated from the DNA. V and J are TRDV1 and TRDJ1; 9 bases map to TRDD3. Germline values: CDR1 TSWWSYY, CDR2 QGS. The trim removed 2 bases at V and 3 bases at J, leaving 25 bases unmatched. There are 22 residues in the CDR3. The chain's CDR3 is CALGEWGGATLYWGRTADKLIF. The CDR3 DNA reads TGTGCTCTTGGGGAATGGGGTGGGGCTACCCTTTACTGGGGGAGGACAGCCGATAAACTCATCTTT.

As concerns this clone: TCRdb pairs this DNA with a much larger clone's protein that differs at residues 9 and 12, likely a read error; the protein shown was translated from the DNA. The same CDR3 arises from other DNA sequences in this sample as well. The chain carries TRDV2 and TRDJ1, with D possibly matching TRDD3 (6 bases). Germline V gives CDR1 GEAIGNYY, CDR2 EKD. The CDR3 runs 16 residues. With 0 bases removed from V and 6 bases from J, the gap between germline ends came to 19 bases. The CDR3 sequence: CACDTVGDRMGYKLIF. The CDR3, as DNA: TGTGCCTGTGACACCGTAGGGGATCGTATGGGCTATAAACTCATCTTT.